One sample yielded the 21 T cell receptor beta chains listed below, sequenced in a study of somatic mutations in cytotoxic T cells in rheumatoid arthritis (dated by TCRdb to about 2017). The library was prepared using the immunoSEQ multiplex PCR assay. This immuneACCESS table, as held by TCRdb, lists in-frame sequences with V and J called but not all clones. Of the missing ones, under half trace to an unresolved V gene in checked studies; the others have no known cause. Present in this sample are some 17,000 clones, approximately 84% of which were seen just once. The biggest ten clones account for under 20% of the sample. The specimen was CD8+ T cells sorted from blood. The receptor set was obtained from an adult with rheumatoid arthritis.

The chain employs TRBV6-6 and TRBJ2-3, with 9 positions matching TRBD1. CDR1 is MNHNY, CDR2 SVGAGI, per germline (reference sequence). Trimming at V came to 8 bases and at J to 2 bases, leaving 5 bases not matched to a gene. The CDR3 is 14 residues long. The CDR3 DNA sequence: TGTGCCAGCGGACGGGACAGGGCCACAGATACGCAGTATTTT. Translating gives CASGRDRATDTQYF.

V is TRBV7-8 and J is TRBJ1-2; TRBD1 agrees at 8 bases. The CDR3 length is 15 residues. J lost 4 bases, V lost 1 base, and 5 bases had no gene match. Germline V gene data show CDR1 as SGHVS and CDR2 as FQNEAQ. The chain's CDR3 is CASSLGDRGIYGYTF. In DNA form, the CDR3 reads TGTGCCAGCAGCTTAGGTGACAGGGGTATCTATGGCTACACCTTC.

The chain is built from TRBV5-8 and TRBJ2-3, with 7 bases that match TRBD2. This CDR3 region has 12 residues. The germline V gene has CDR1 SGHTS and CDR2 YDEGEE. The CDR3 here is CVPDERGDTQYF. CDR3 DNA: TGTGTCCCGGACGAGCGGGGAGATACGCAGTATTTT. Looking up the rest from reference TRBV5-8 and TRBJ2-3 gives the full variable domain: EAGVTQSPTHLIKTRGQQATLRCSPISGHTSVYWYQQALGLGLQFLLWYDEGEERNRGNFPPRFSGRQFPNYSSELNVNALELEDSALYLCVPDERGDTQYFGPGTRLTVL.

V gene TRBV9 combines with J gene TRBJ1-2; D may be TRBD1 (5 bases). CDR3 length: 17 amino acids. CDR1 SGDLS and CDR2 YYNGEE come from the germline V gene. The V end was cut by 6 bases, the J end by 5 bases, with 26 bases between. The CDR3 nucleotides are TGTGCCAGCACCGCCAAAGGGGAGGCCGCGGGGGAGTATGGCTACACCTTC. This codes for CASTAKGEAAGEYGYTF.

This clone was picked up one time. The chain recombines TRBV9 with TRBJ2-1; D is perhaps TRBD2 (5 bases). The CDR3 loop spans 16 amino acids. The V gene lost 1 base and the J gene lost 4 bases, with 15 bases spanning the gap. Germline CDR1 SGDLS, CDR2 YYNGEE. CDR3 in DNA: TGTGCCAGCAGCGTACCGGGGTCCACCTTGTACAATGAGCAGTTCTTC. It is translated as CASSVPGSTLYNEQFF. The full variable domain, its missing parts supplied by reference TRBV9 and TRBJ2-1, is DSGVTQTPKHLITATGQRVTLRCSPRSGDLSVYWYQQSLDQGLQFLIQYYNGEERAKGNILERFSAQQFPDLHSELNLSSLELGDSALYFCASSVPGSTLYNEQFFGPGTRLTVL.

This clone was counted once. The gene calls are TRBV28 and TRBJ1-6; a weak D match, TRBD1 (5 bases). V dropped 2 bases and J dropped 4 bases, with 12 bases sitting between them. Germline values: CDR1 MDHEN, CDR2 SYDVKM. This CDR3 is 16 amino acids long. The DNA for the CDR3 is TGTGCCAGCAGTTTACAGGGAACAGGATATAATTCACCCCTCCACTTT. This sequence encodes CASSLQGTGYNSPLHF.

The rearrangement links TRBV5-1 to TRBJ1-1; 7 bases agree with TRBD1. This CDR3 is 19 amino acids long. Germline V gene sequence: CDR1 SGHRS, CDR2 YFSETQ. The trim removed 4 bases at V and 0 bases at J, leaving 18 bases unmatched. The CDR3 loop reads CASSLEAAGQPLMNTEAFF. CDR3 bases: TGCGCCAGCAGCCTAGAGGCGGCGGGACAGCCCCTCATGAACACTGAAGCTTTCTTT.

The CDR3 DNA follows: TGCGCCAGCAGCCAAGATGTAAGGGAGGGCCCCACAGATACGCAGTATTTT. Protein: CASSQDVREGPTDTQYF. The chain recombines TRBV4-1 with TRBJ2-3, with TRBD2 matching over 7 bases. V lost 0 bases and J lost 2; bases outside the gene matches: 8. Germline loops: CDR1 MGHRA, CDR2 YSYEKL. The CDR3 consists of 17 residues.

This rearrangement joins TRBV7-9 to TRBJ2-5; D remains ambiguous. Per germline, CDR1 SEHNR and CDR2 FQNEAQ (reference sequence). The CDR3 has 14 residues. V was shortened by 10 bases and J by 5 bases, with 20 bases between the two germline ends. For the CDR3, the DNA is TGTGCCACCCCATCGGGCCCGAGAGGCGAGACCCAGTACTTC. Its translation: CATPSGPRGETQYF.

CDR3 nucleotides: TGTGCCAGCAGCTTAGATGAAGCGGGGGGGCTTTCATATACGCAGTATTTT. It is translated as CASSLDEAGGLSYTQYF. V usage is TRBV11-2 and J usage is TRBJ2-3; 10 positions agree with TRBD2. The CDR3 spans 17 residues. Germline assignment: CDR1 SGHAT and CDR2 FQNNGV. The ends lost 0 bases at V and 7 bases at J; junction bases unmatched: 10. Variable domain in full (rest from reference TRBV11-2 and TRBJ2-3): EAGVAQSPRYKIIEKRQSVAFWCNPISGHATLYWYQQILGQGPKLLIQFQNNGVVDDSQLPKDRFSAERLKGVDSTLKIQPAKLEDSAVYLCASSLDEAGGLSYTQYFGPGTRLTVL.

The chain combines TRBV5-5 with TRBJ1-1, with D possibly matching TRBD1 (5 bases). Germline assignment: CDR1 SGHKS and CDR2 YYEKEE (reference sequence). The germline V and J ends were trimmed by 0 bases and 2 bases, with 5 bases remaining between them. This CDR3 is built from 13 residues. For the CDR3, the DNA is TGTGCCAGCAGCTTGGGGGACAACACTGAAGCTTTCTTT. Translated, it gives CASSLGDNTEAFF.

CDR3 in amino acids: CATWGGWYGYTF. The CDR3 DNA is TGTGCCACCTGGGGGGGGTGGTATGGCTACACCTTC. The chain joins TRBV15 to TRBJ1-2; D is possibly TRBD1 (5 bases). Trimming stripped 8 bases from V and 5 bases from J, with 12 bases between. The CDR3 spans 12 residues. Germline values: CDR1 LNHNV, CDR2 YYDKDF (reference sequence).

The CDR3 is CASSKKRTGFRQPQHF. CDR3 sequence (DNA): TGTGCCAGCAGCAAAAAGAGGACAGGGTTTCGTCAGCCCCAGCATTTT. The J gene is TRBJ1-5, the V gene TRBV21-1; the table's D call TRBD1 went unverified against the DNA. TRBV21-1 represents a pseudogene. This CDR3 has 16 residues.

This chain links TRBV19 with TRBJ1-2; D gene unclear. Germline CDR1 and CDR2: LNHDA and SQIVND (reference sequence). V was clipped by 5 bases and J by 4 bases, with 5 bases between them. CDR3 length equals 11 residues. CDR3 loop: CASSPTYGYTF. The CDR3 DNA reads TGTGCCAGTAGTCCAACCTATGGCTACACCTTC.

The chain is built from TRBV7-2 and TRBJ2-5; D is perhaps TRBD2 (5 bases). The V and J ends lost 1 base and 5 bases respectively, with 11 bases between them. Germline-derived CDR1 and CDR2 are SGHTA and FQGNSA. The CDR3 runs 14 residues. The CDR3 region has the DNA TGTGCCAGCAGCTTAGAGGACTTCGGGGAGACCCAGTACTTC. Amino acid sequence: CASSLEDFGETQYF. The full variable domain, with the rest looked up from reference TRBV7-2 and TRBJ2-5, is GAGVSQSPSNKVTEKGKDVELRCDPISGHTALYWYRQSLGQGLEFLIYFQGNSAPDKSGLPSDRFSAERTGGSVSTLTIQRTQQEDSAVYLCASSLEDFGETQYFGPGTRLLVL.

The chain links TRBV5-4 to TRBJ2-5, with D hard to call. The CDR3 is made up of 12 amino acids. CDR1 SGHNT and CDR2 YYREEE come from the germline V gene (reference sequence). Trimming removed 6 bases at V and 5 bases at J, with 11 bases between. The CDR3 nucleotides are TGTGCCAGCACCTCCCCTGGGGAGACCCAGTACTTC. Translation gives CASTSPGETQYF.

The rearrangement joins TRBV7-2 to TRBJ1-2; the D gene is possibly TRBD1 (5 bases). Trimming removed 2 bases from V and 5 bases from J, with 9 bases in between. CDR3 length: 13 amino acids. Germline V CDR1 and CDR2: SGHTA, FQGNSA. CDR3 residues: CASSLQGYYGYTF. The CDR3 nucleotides read TGTGCCAGCAGCTTACAGGGATATTATGGCTACACCTTC.

The chain's CDR3 is CASRRSGTSLIIQYF. The CDR3 DNA is TGTGCCAGCAGGCGATCCGGGACTAGCTTGATCATTCAGTACTTC. The rearrangement uses TRBV2 and TRBJ2-4, with 9 positions matching TRBD2. The germline V gene has CDR1 SNHLY and CDR2 FYNNEI. The CDR3 is 15 residues long. V lost 6 bases and J lost 9; bases outside the gene matches: 12.

The chain recombines TRBV15 with TRBJ1-1; possibly TRBD1 for D (5 bases). V dropped 0 bases and J dropped 5 bases, with 19 bases sitting between them. Germline loops: CDR1 LNHNV, CDR2 YYDKDF (reference sequence). The CDR3 sequence is 17 residues long. This chain's CDR3 is CATSRDKWGGAGTEAFF. CDR3 coding DNA: TGTGCCACCAGCAGAGATAAATGGGGGGGAGCAGGGACTGAAGCTTTCTTT. Full variable domain (missing parts from reference TRBV15 and TRBJ1-1): DAMVIQNPRYQVTQFGKPVTLSCSQTLNHNVMYWYQQKSSQAPKLLFHYYDKDFNNEADTPDNFQSRRPNTSFCFLDIRSPGLGDTAMYLCATSRDKWGGAGTEAFFGQGTRLTVV.

This clone appeared once. V usage is TRBV7-8 and J usage is TRBJ2-7, with TRBD2 matching over 10 bases. Germline V lookup: CDR1 SGHVS, CDR2 FQNEAQ. The CDR3 is made up of 15 amino acids. After removal of 5 bases from V and 4 bases from J, the junction contained 8 bases not matched to a gene. The CDR3 nucleotides read TGTGCCAGCAGCGAAGCGGGGGGGCCTATGTACGAGCAGTACTTC. It specifies CASSEAGGPMYEQYF.

The chain couples TRBV2 to TRBJ2-2; 11 nucleotides align to TRBD1. The CDR3 runs to 15 residues. Trimming at V came to 8 bases and at J to 6 bases, leaving 8 bases not matched to a gene. Per germline, CDR1 SNHLY and CDR2 FYNNEI. This CDR3 reads CASDPGQGGPGELFF. The CDR3 region has the DNA TGTGCCAGCGACCCGGGACAGGGGGGACCCGGGGAGCTGTTTTTT.